This TCR beta chain was observed in a study of OX40 agonist ivuxolimab in advanced cancers. On the study more broadly: It was ivuxolimab, an agonistic anti-OX40 (CD134) antibody, that patients were treated with.

Points on this clone: The antigen is undetermined.

Libraries were prepared by immunoSEQ multiplex PCR; TCRdb keeps only in-frame clonotypes and omits some of them. The sample contains 75,000 to 100,000 clones, about nine tenths of which appear only once. The study, taken as a whole, reports: Average numbers of expanded clones were greater in CD8+ T cells than in CD4+.

This TCR derives from an adult with an advanced solid tumor such as melanoma, head and neck, liver or kidney cancer. Sequenced material: CD4+ or CD8+ T cells sorted from blood, taken in a trial of the OX40 agonist ivuxolimab.

The CDR3 reads CASSSTGTGPTGELFF. The CDR3 coding sequence is TGTGCCAGCAGTTCAACCGGGACAGGGCCCACCGGGGAGCTGTTTTTT. The chain uses TRBV25-1 and TRBJ2-2; 9 nucleotides agree with TRBD1. This CDR3 is built from 16 residues. Per germline, CDR1 MGHDK and CDR2 SYGVNS. The J segment lost 4 bases and the V segment lost 5 bases, leaving 8 bases of the junction unmatched.